This is a list of T cell receptor beta chains from one sample in a study of T cells in Graves' hyperthyroidism and ophthalmopathy. MiXCR, applied by TCRdb to the multiplex PCR reads, yields one record per CDR3 protein. The sample gives around 700,000 distinct CDR3 sequences, 18% of which show up once; roughly 17% is in the top ten. Sequencing was performed on blood. Receptor source: a woman between 50 and 59 years old with Graves' hyperthyroidism that later progressed to Graves' ophthalmopathy. CDR3s include the opening cysteine and the closing phenylalanine or tryptophan. A D gene is named only where the DNA matches it firmly. Size tells how often a clone was seen (once, few, many) or the class of an expanded clone, and some rows leave it out.

>few|TRBJ1-2|TRBD1|TRBV4-2
TGTGCCAGCAGCCAGGAACAATTCGGACAGGGGGCTTATGGCTACACCTTC
CASSQEQFGQGAYGYTF
>many|TRBJ2-3|TRBD2|TRBV3-1
TGTGCCAGCAGCCCGGATCGGAGCGGGGTGCGCACAGATACGCAGTATTTT
CASSPDRSGVRTDTQYF
>-|TRBJ2-3|-|TRBV9
TGTGCCAGCAGCGTGAGGGTCGTCCAAAGCGCAGATACGCAGTATTTT
CASSVRVVQSADTQYF
>few|TRBJ1-2|-|TRBV5-5
TGTGCCAGCAGCTTTCTAGCAGGGACTTATGGCTACACCTTC
CASSFLAGTYGYTF
>many|TRBJ2-7|-|TRBV2
TGTGCCAGCAGTGGACAGGACACCTCCTACGAGCAGTACTTC
CASSGQDTSYEQYF
>many|TRBJ2-3|-|TRBV2
TGTGCCAGCAGAGACCCAAACACAGATACGCAGTATTTT
CASRDPNTDTQYF
>many|TRBJ2-1|-|TRBV30
TGTGCCTGGAGTCACGGGGGAATTGATGAGCAGTTCTTC
CAWSHGGIDEQFF
>-|TRBJ1-1|-|TRBV19
TGTGCCAGTAGTACCTCGGGGTTAATGAACACTGAAGCTTTCTTT
CASSTSGLMNTEAFF
>many|TRBJ1-1|-|TRBV2
TGTGCCAGCAGAGGCGAGGGGACCATGTCGGCTTTCTTT
CASRGEGTMSAFF
>-|TRBJ1-5|-|TRBV12-3/TRBV12-4
TGTGCCAGCAGTATTGGGGGCTTTGGCAATCAGCCCCAGCATTTT
CASSIGGFGNQPQHF
>many|TRBJ2-3|TRBD2|TRBV11-2
TGTGCCAGCAACCGTGGGACTAGCGGGGGATATAGCACAGATACGCAGTATTTT
CASNRGTSGGYSTDTQYF
>-|TRBJ1-2|TRBD1|TRBV5-6
TGTGCCAGCAGCTCGACAGGGGGGGGGCCCAATGGCTACACCTTC
CASSSTGGGPNGYTF
>many|TRBJ2-5|TRBD2|TRBV7-9
TGTGCCAGCAGCTTACGCCCGCGGGGGCAAGAGACCCAGTACTTC
CASSLRPRGQETQYF
>-|TRBJ2-1|TRBD1|TRBV12-5
TGTGCTAGTGGTTTGGCCGGCACAGGGGACAATGAGCAGTTCTTC
CASGLAGTGDNEQFF